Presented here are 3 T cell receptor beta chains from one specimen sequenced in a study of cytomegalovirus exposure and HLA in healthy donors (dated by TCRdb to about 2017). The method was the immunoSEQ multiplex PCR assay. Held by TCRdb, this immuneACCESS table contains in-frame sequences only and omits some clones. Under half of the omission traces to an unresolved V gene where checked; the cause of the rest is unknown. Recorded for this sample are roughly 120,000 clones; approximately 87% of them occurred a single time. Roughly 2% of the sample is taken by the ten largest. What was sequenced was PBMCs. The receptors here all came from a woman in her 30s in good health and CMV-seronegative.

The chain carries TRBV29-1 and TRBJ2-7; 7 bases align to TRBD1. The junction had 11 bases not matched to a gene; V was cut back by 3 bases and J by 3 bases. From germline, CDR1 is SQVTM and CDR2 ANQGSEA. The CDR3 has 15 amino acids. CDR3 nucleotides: TGCAGCGTTGAGGAGCCCACGGGACAGAACTACGAGCAGTACTTC. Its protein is CSVEEPTGQNYEQYF.

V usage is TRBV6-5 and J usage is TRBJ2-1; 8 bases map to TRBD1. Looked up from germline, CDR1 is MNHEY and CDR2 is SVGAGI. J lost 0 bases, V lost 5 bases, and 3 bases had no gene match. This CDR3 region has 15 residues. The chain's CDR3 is CASSLTGGSYNEQFF. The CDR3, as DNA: TGTGCCAGCAGTCTAACAGGGGGCTCCTACAATGAGCAGTTCTTC.

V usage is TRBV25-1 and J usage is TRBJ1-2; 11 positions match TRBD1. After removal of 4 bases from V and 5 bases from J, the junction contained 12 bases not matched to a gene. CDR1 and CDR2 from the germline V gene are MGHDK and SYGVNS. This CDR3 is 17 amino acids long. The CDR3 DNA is TGTGCCAGCAGTGCAAAATCCTCCGGACAGGGGGCTTATGGCTACACCTTC. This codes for CASSAKSSGQGAYGYTF.